This TCR beta chain was recovered during a study of T cell repertoires in cytomegalovirus infection. As for the study in general: From public TCR beta signatures came an indication of both CMV infection and matching HLA type. Study outcomes and limitations: CMV-specific HLA-C-restricted TCR beta clonotypes dominated the ex vivo response.

TCRdb re-called the reads with MiXCR, one entry per CDR3 protein. This table has fewer than 300,000 distinct CDR3 sequences, around 25% appearing once. The sample holds a few counts of this clonotype. Its antigen is still unknown. Trimming pared 3 bases from V and 2 bases from J, leaving 11 bases between. Germline CDR1 and CDR2: MDHEN and SYDVKM. This CDR3 spans 16 amino acids. The clonotype comes from a human donor in good health (CMV status not recorded). Some clones in this sample may be carry-over from other donors' samples. This chain connects TRBV28 to TRBJ2-6; D perhaps matches TRBD2 (5 bases). Sample: PBMCs. CDR3 region: CASSFLRVAGANVLTF. CDR3 DNA: TGTGCCAGCAGTTTTTTGAGGGTGGCTGGGGCCAACGTCCTGACTTTC.